The 30 T cell receptor beta chains presented below share a single source sample, sequenced in a study of T cell changes during pregnancy in multiple sclerosis. Clones were sequenced by immunoSEQ multiplex PCR, and TCRdb holds only the in-frame ones, with some missing. The data show tens of thousands of clones, with approximately 92% seen just once and roughly 7% held by the top ten. The sequenced sample was CD8+ T cells from peripheral blood mononuclear cells, obtained in the third trimester of pregnancy. These receptors originate from a female donor with multiple sclerosis, enrolled in a pregnancy study.

V is TRBV4-1 and J is TRBJ1-1; tentative D call: TRBD1 (5 bases). The V gene's germline CDR1 is MGHRA and CDR2 YSYEKL. Trimming pared 1 base from V and 7 bases from J, leaving 13 bases between. This CDR3 comprises 14 residues. The CDR3 is CASSQAGTNLEAFF. As DNA, the CDR3 is TGCGCCAGCAGCCAAGCCGGGACTAACCTTGAAGCTTTCTTT.

This clone was picked up one time. V is TRBV27 and J is TRBJ2-7, with 8 nucleotides matching TRBD1. With 5 bases clipped from V and 6 bases from J, the junction kept 12 bases outside the gene matches. CDR3 size: 15 residues. Looked up from germline, CDR1 is MNHEY and CDR2 is SMNVEV (reference sequence). Written as DNA, the CDR3 is TGTGCCAGCAGTACCACAGGGGGACTGGGGGTCGAGCAGTACTTC. Protein: CASSTTGGLGVEQYF.

This clone was seen more than once but under ten times. The chain couples TRBV2 to TRBJ2-3, with a weak D call TRBD1 (5 bases). V was trimmed by 7 bases and J by 3 bases, leaving 35 bases between them. The CDR3 has 21 amino acids. Germline CDR1 reads SNHLY; CDR2 reads FYNNEI. The chain's CDR3 is CASTHPSRQKIPQGYTDTQYF. As DNA, the CDR3 is TGTGCCAGCACCCACCCCAGCCGACAGAAGATACCCCAAGGGTATACAGATACGCAGTATTTT.

The chain employs TRBV27 and TRBJ2-1, with no clear D. This CDR3 comprises 13 residues. The germline gives CDR1 MNHEY, CDR2 SMNVEV (reference sequence). The V gene lost 5 bases and the J gene lost 9 bases, with 14 bases spanning the gap. The CDR3 loop is CASSPSAASEQFF. CDR3 in DNA: TGTGCCAGCAGTCCATCTGCAGCGTCTGAGCAGTTCTTC.

The CDR3 bases are TGCGCCAGCAGCCAAGATCGTCTTCTCACAGGGCGCAATGAAAAACTGTTTTTT. It translates to CASSQDRLLTGRNEKLFF. V gene TRBV4-1 combines with J gene TRBJ1-4; D perhaps matches TRBD1 (6 bases). V was trimmed by 0 bases and J by 5 bases, leaving 19 bases between them. CDR3 length: 18 amino acids. Germline-derived CDR1 and CDR2 are MGHRA and YSYEKL.

V is TRBV7-9 and J is TRBJ2-5, with a possible D match to TRBD1 (5 bases). The CDR3 length is 15 residues. CDR1 SEHNR and CDR2 FQNEAQ come from the germline V gene (reference sequence). V shed 5 bases and J shed 2 bases, with 15 bases lying between them. The CDR3 is CASSRLDSLQETQYF. In nucleotides, the CDR3 is TGTGCCAGCAGCCGACTCGACAGCTTACAAGAGACCCAGTACTTC. The full variable domain, completed using reference TRBV7-9 and TRBJ2-5, is DTGVSQNPRHKITKRGQNVTFRCDPISEHNRLYWYRQTLGQGPEFLTYFQNEAQLEKSRLLSDRFSAERPKGSFSTLEIQRTEQGDSAMYLCASSRLDSLQETQYFGPGTRLLVL.

V is TRBV15 and J is TRBJ2-7; 8 positions match TRBD2. This CDR3 region has 14 residues. With V trimmed by 5 bases and J by 4 bases, 7 bases remained unmatched. Germline CDR1 LNHNV, CDR2 YYDKDF (reference sequence). CDR3 DNA sequence: TGTGCCACCAGCCAGCGGGAGAAGAAATACGAGCAGTACTTC. This encodes CATSQREKKYEQYF.

This chain connects TRBV7-8 to TRBJ2-5, with TRBD2 matching 11 bases. The germline V gene encodes CDR1 SGHVS and CDR2 FQNEAQ. Losses at the gene ends were 4 bases for V and 1 base for J; bases not matched to a gene: 8. This CDR3 is built from 17 residues. CDR3 protein: CASSSSLAGGSQETQYF. The CDR3 DNA reads TGTGCCAGCAGCTCTTCGCTAGCGGGGGGATCCCAAGAGACCCAGTACTTC.

This sequence joins TRBV2 and TRBJ2-1; 14 bases fit TRBD2. The CDR3 totals 16 residues. V shed 4 bases, J shed 3 bases, and the junction held 2 bases outside the gene matches. Germline-derived CDR1 and CDR2 are SNHLY and FYNNEI. CDR3 region: CASSGGLAGDYNEQFF. CDR3 nucleotide sequence: TGTGCCAGCAGTGGGGGACTAGCGGGAGACTACAATGAGCAGTTCTTC.

The chain combines TRBV29-1 with TRBJ2-7; possible D gene TRBD2, 5 bases. This CDR3 has 12 residues. CDR1 SQVTM and CDR2 ANQGSEA come from the germline V gene. Trimming left V 4 bases short and J 2 bases short, with 9 bases between. This chain's CDR3 is CSVVLEAYEQYF. CDR3 DNA sequence: TGCAGCGTTGTACTGGAGGCCTACGAGCAGTACTTC.

The V and J genes are TRBV7-6 and TRBJ1-1; D remains ambiguous. The germline CDR1 and CDR2 sequences are SGHVS and FNYEAQ. This CDR3 is 14 amino acids long. Trimming removed 1 base at V and 1 base at J, with 7 bases between. The DNA for the CDR3 is TGTGCCAGCAGCTTAGGGCACAAGAACACTGAAGCTTTCTTT. It encodes CASSLGHKNTEAFF.

The chain couples TRBV30 to TRBJ2-7; D gene unclear. The V and J ends lost 0 bases and 4 bases respectively, with 10 bases between them. CDR1 GTSNPN and CDR2 SVGIG come from the germline V gene (reference sequence). The CDR3 length is 13 residues. This CDR3 is CAWSVADAYEQYF. For the CDR3, the DNA is TGTGCCTGGAGTGTGGCAGATGCTTACGAGCAGTACTTC.

The rearrangement links TRBV2 to TRBJ1-2; D may be TRBD1 (5 bases). The CDR3 consists of 12 residues. Germline-derived CDR1 and CDR2 are SNHLY and FYNNEI. V gave up 11 bases and J gave up 8 bases, with 18 bases separating them. CDR3 protein: CAAEGGRAGYTF. The CDR3 DNA is TGTGCCGCAGAGGGAGGCAGGGCCGGCTACACCTTC. The full variable domain, in which reference TRBV2 and TRBJ1-2 provide the parts outside the CDR3, is EPEVTQTPSHQVTQMGQEVILRCVPISNHLYFYWYRQILGQKVEFLVSFYNNEISEKSEIFDDQFSVERPDGSNFTLKIRSTKLEDSAMYFCAAEGGRAGYTFGSGTRLTVV.

This clone was seen a handful of times. The chain is built from TRBV2 and TRBJ2-1; no clear D. The ends were cut back, 3 bases at V and 8 bases at J, with 8 bases in the middle. The CDR3 consists of 12 residues. Germline CDR1 is SNHLY and CDR2 is FYNNEI. The CDR3 spells CASSDLADEQFF. As DNA, the CDR3 is TGTGCCAGCAGTGACTTGGCGGATGAGCAGTTCTTC.

This clone appeared once. This chain connects TRBV27 to TRBJ1-2, with D maybe TRBD1 (5 bases). Germline CDR1 and CDR2: MNHEY and SMNVEV (reference sequence). The CDR3 spans 14 residues. V lost 2 bases and J 6 bases, leaving 13 bases between the germline ends. The CDR3 coding sequence is TGTGCCAGCAGTTTAATCAACAGGAGTAATGGCTACACCTTC. Its translation is CASSLINRSNGYTF.

This chain connects TRBV6-1 to TRBJ2-7; 11 positions match TRBD2. Looked up from germline, CDR1 is MNHNS and CDR2 is SASEGT. The V and J ends lost 4 bases and 0 bases, in that order; junction bases with no gene match: 8. The CDR3 spans 17 residues. Here the CDR3 DNA reads TGTGCCAGCAGTGGGACACCGGGACTAGCGGACTCCTACGAGCAGTACTTC. This gives the protein CASSGTPGLADSYEQYF.

V gene TRBV6-4 combines with J gene TRBJ2-1, with TRBD2 matching 11 bases. V shed 3 bases, J shed 5 bases, and the junction held 3 bases outside the gene matches. The CDR3 sequence is 15 residues long. CDR1 and CDR2 (germline): MRHNA, SNTAGT. Here the CDR3 DNA reads TGTGCCAGCAGTGATCGGGGACTAGCGGACAATGAGCAGTTCTTC. Translating it yields CASSDRGLADNEQFF.

In its sample, this clone was seen once. The rearrangement links TRBV4-1 to TRBJ2-7; tentative D call: TRBD1 (6 bases). Trimming left V 1 base short and J 2 bases short, with 9 bases between. In germline, CDR1 is MGHRA, CDR2 YSYEKL. The CDR3 runs to 14 residues. In nucleotides, the CDR3 is TGCGCCAGCAGCCAAGGCCGGACAGCCTACGAGCAGTACTTC. It codes for CASSQGRTAYEQYF.

This clone was seen only a few times. J is TRBJ1-2 and V is TRBV4-3; D is unclear. Germline CDR1 LGHNA, CDR2 YSLEER. Trimming removed 0 bases at V and 3 bases at J, with 14 bases between. The CDR3 is made up of 16 amino acids. CDR3 loop: CASSQESQVPYYGYTF. The CDR3 nucleotides read TGCGCCAGCAGCCAAGAGAGTCAGGTCCCTTACTATGGCTACACCTTC.

The chain couples TRBV27 to TRBJ1-2, with no clear D. The CDR3 consists of 13 residues. CDR1 MNHEY and CDR2 SMNVEV come from the germline V gene (reference sequence). The V end was cut by 1 base, the J end by 0 bases, with 3 bases between. CDR3 sequence reads: CASSLYSNYGYTF. DNA for the CDR3: TGTGCCAGCAGTTTATACTCTAACTATGGCTACACCTTC.

The chain is built from TRBV28 and TRBJ2-2; 8 nucleotides match TRBD2. The CDR3 runs 15 residues. The germline CDR1 and CDR2 sequences are MDHEN and SYDVKM. Trimming at V came to 4 bases and at J to 6 bases, leaving 7 bases not matched to a gene. The CDR3 reads CASSWLRGLAGELFF. The DNA for the CDR3 is TGTGCCAGCAGTTGGCTACGGGGACTAGCCGGGGAGCTGTTTTTT.

This rearrangement joins TRBV7-3 to TRBJ2-4; 9 bases match TRBD2. Germline V CDR1 and CDR2: SGHTA, FQGTGA. This CDR3 contains 18 residues. Trimming took 3 bases from V and 1 from J; bases not matched to a gene: 10. The CDR3 DNA follows: TGTGCCAGCAGCTTCCGGATAGCGGGAGAAAGGGCCAAAAACATTCAGTACTTC. Translation: CASSFRIAGERAKNIQYF.

The CDR3 sequence is CSASRGVVQYF. The CDR3 DNA follows: TGCAGTGCTAGCCGAGGCGTTGTCCAGTACTTC. The V call is TRBV20-1, the J call TRBJ2-5; D remains unclear. V was pared by 3 bases and J by 10 bases, with 12 bases between. Germline V CDR1 and CDR2: DFQATT, SNEGSKA (reference sequence). This CDR3 spans 11 amino acids.

The V gene is TRBV28, the J gene TRBJ2-3, with D tentatively TRBD2 (5 bases). The germline V gene encodes CDR1 MDHEN and CDR2 SYDVKM. The ends were cut back, 3 bases at V and 2 bases at J, with 9 bases in the middle. There are 14 residues in the CDR3. The CDR3 region is CASSFPADTDTQYF. CDR3 coding DNA: TGTGCCAGCAGTTTCCCAGCGGACACAGATACGCAGTATTTT.

The chain employs TRBV27 and TRBJ1-1, with unresolved D. There are 13 residues in the CDR3. The V and J ends lost 6 bases and 1 base respectively, with 9 bases between them. Germline V gene lookup returns CDR1 MNHEY and CDR2 SMNVEV (reference sequence). The CDR3: CASRQQGNTEAFF. CDR3 DNA sequence: TGTGCCAGCAGACAGCAAGGGAACACTGAAGCTTTCTTT.

The chain couples TRBV6-1 to TRBJ2-7; D ambiguous. This CDR3 has 14 amino acids. V shed 5 bases and J shed 3 bases, with 14 bases lying between them. Per the germline V gene, CDR1 is MNHNS and CDR2 is SASEGT. The CDR3 loop is CASSSQVDGYEQYF. The DNA of the CDR3 is TGTGCCAGCAGTTCGCAGGTAGACGGCTACGAGCAGTACTTC.

The V call is TRBV7-3, the J call TRBJ1-1; 8 bases fit TRBD1. The CDR3 sequence is 15 residues long. In germline, CDR1 is SGHTA, CDR2 FQGTGA. The V segment lost 5 bases and the J segment 1 base; nucleotides outside the gene matches: 6. The CDR3, as DNA: TGTGCCAGCAGCCGTTCGGGGACAGGGAACACTGAAGCTTTCTTT. Protein sequence: CASSRSGTGNTEAFF.

V is TRBV27 and J is TRBJ1-5; D is undetermined. The germline CDR1 and CDR2 sequences are MNHEY and SMNVEV (reference sequence). The V end was cut by 1 base, the J end by 0 bases, with 7 bases between. This CDR3 is built from 15 residues. CDR3 DNA sequence: TGTGCCAGCAGTTTATACAGAGATAGCAATCAGCCCCAGCATTTT. Encoded protein: CASSLYRDSNQPQHF.

The chain is built from TRBV7-8 and TRBJ1-5; TRBD1 agrees at 10 bases. Germline CDR1 SGHVS, CDR2 FQNEAQ. The CDR3 loop spans 15 amino acids. With 5 bases clipped from V and 6 bases from J, the junction kept 7 bases outside the gene matches. The CDR3 reads CASSLTGGAGQPQHF. In nucleotides, the CDR3 is TGTGCCAGCAGCCTGACAGGGGGCGCGGGTCAGCCCCAGCATTTT.

This clone has a single count. The chain combines TRBV5-1 with TRBJ2-7; the match to TRBD1 covers 9 bases. The length of the CDR3 is 15 residues. Germline CDR1 and CDR2: SGHRS and YFSETQ. Germline trimming cut 2 bases from V and 4 bases from J; bases unmatched to any gene: 7. The CDR3 nucleotides read TGCGCCAGCAGCTTCGGAACAGGGGGCAGTTACGAGCAGTACTTC. It translates to CASSFGTGGSYEQYF.